These 5 T cell receptor beta chains originate from one sample sequenced in a study of cytomegalovirus exposure and HLA in healthy donors. 13 Jbeta primers and 60 Vbeta primers were used for the PCR. Sequencing was performed with immunoSEQ multiplex PCR; in TCRdb, only in-frame clones are kept and a portion is missing. Of 150,000 to 200,000 clones listed, around 84% are singletons. Sequenced: PBMCs. These receptors came from a woman aged 18-29 years in good health and CMV-seronegative.

V is TRBV30 and J is TRBJ2-5; D perhaps matches TRBD2 (6 bases). V lost 0 bases and J lost 5, with 13 bases in between. CDR1 and CDR2 from the germline V gene are GTSNPN and SVGIG (reference sequence). This CDR3 contains 14 residues. The DNA of the CDR3 is TGTGCCTGGAGTGTAATCGGGGGTTGGGAGACCCAGTACTTC. Its protein product is CAWSVIGGWETQYF.

The chain employs TRBV6-6 and TRBJ2-2, with 14 bases matching TRBD2. Germline lookup yields CDR1 MNHNY and CDR2 SVGAGI (reference sequence). The CDR3 is 16 amino acids. After removal of 11 bases from V and 4 bases from J, the junction contained 9 bases not matched to a gene. Written as DNA, the CDR3 is TGTGCCCATTGTGGGGGACTAGCGGGAGCCACCGGGGAGCTGTTTTTT. This encodes CAHCGGLAGATGELFF.

Many counts were recorded for this clone. The chain employs TRBV6-6 and TRBJ1-1; tentatively, D is TRBD1 (6 bases). V shed 0 bases and J shed 2 bases, with 10 bases lying between them. The CDR3 totals 15 residues. Germline CDR1 is MNHNY and CDR2 is SVGAGI (reference sequence). CDR3 DNA: TGTGCCAGCAGTTACTCGACAGGAAAAAACACTGAAGCTTTCTTT. It is translated as CASSYSTGKNTEAFF.

The V and J genes are TRBV6-5 and TRBJ1-5; 9 bases line up with TRBD1. Losses at the gene ends were 4 bases for V and 4 bases for J; bases not matched to a gene: 5. Germline lookup yields CDR1 MNHEY and CDR2 SVGAGI. CDR3 length equals 15 residues. The CDR3 is CASSSGTGMNQPQHF. The CDR3 nucleotides read TGTGCCAGCAGTTCCGGGACAGGGATGAATCAGCCCCAGCATTTT.

CDR3 coding DNA: TGTGCCAGCAGTTTGCGAGGGAGACCCCTCCACTTT. Its translation is CASSLRGRPLHF. The rearrangement links TRBV28 to TRBJ1-6; D not certain. Trimming removed 3 bases from V and 12 bases from J, with 9 bases in between. The CDR3 is 12 residues long. Germline CDR1 MDHEN, CDR2 SYDVKM.